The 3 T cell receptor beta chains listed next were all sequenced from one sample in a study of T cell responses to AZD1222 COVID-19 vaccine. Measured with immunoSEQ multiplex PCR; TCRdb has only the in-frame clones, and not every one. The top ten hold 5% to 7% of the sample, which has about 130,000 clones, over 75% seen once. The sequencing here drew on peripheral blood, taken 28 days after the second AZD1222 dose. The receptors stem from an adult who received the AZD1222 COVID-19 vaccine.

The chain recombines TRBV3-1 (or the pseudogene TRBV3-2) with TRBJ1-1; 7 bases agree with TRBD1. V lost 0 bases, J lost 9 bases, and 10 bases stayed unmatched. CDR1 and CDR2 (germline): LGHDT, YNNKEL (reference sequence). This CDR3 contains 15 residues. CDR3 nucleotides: TGTGCCAGCAGCCAAGAGGTAGGGGGCGACTTAAAAGCTTTCTTT. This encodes CASSQEVGGDLKAFF.

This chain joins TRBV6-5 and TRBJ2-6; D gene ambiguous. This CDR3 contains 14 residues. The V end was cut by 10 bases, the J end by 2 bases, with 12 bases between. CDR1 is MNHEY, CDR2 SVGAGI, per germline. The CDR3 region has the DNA TGTGCCACCCTATTCTCACCTGGGGCCAACGTCCTGACTTTC. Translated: CATLFSPGANVLTF.

The CDR3 region is CASSQFFWGRPSYEQYF. The CDR3 DNA reads TGCGCCAGCAGCCAATTCTTCTGGGGCCGTCCCTCCTACGAGCAGTACTTC. This chain links TRBV4-1 with TRBJ2-7, with TRBD1 as a possible D gene (5 bases). Trimming left V 2 bases short and J 0 bases short, with 17 bases between. The CDR3 is 17 amino acids. Germline CDR1 and CDR2: MGHRA and YSYEKL.